These 29 T cell receptor beta chains were all obtained from the same sample, sequenced in a study of T cell changes during pregnancy in multiple sclerosis. Libraries were prepared by immunoSEQ multiplex PCR; TCRdb keeps only in-frame clonotypes and omits some of them. Counted here are about 84,000 clones, 94% occurring once; the ten biggest clones make up 0.8% to 1%. Sequenced material: peripheral blood, taken in the second trimester of pregnancy. The receptors were sampled from a female donor in good health, enrolled as a control in a pregnancy study.

The gene calls are TRBV6-4 and TRBJ2-2, with 7 bases fitting TRBD2. V trimming: 4 bases; J trimming: 0 bases; junction bases outside the gene matches: 8. CDR3 length: 17 residues. The V gene's germline CDR1 is MRHNA and CDR2 SNTAGT. CDR3 nucleotides: TGTGCCAGCAGTGGTCGTACACTAGCGCCGAACACCGGGGAGCTGTTTTTT. Its translation is CASSGRTLAPNTGELFF.

The genes are TRBV18 and TRBJ2-3, with no clear D. The CDR3 is made up of 16 amino acids. Germline V gene data show CDR1 as KGHSH and CDR2 as LQKENI. V shed 0 bases and J shed 0 bases, with 10 bases lying between them. The CDR3 reads CASSPPWPGSTDTQYF. The CDR3 region has the DNA TGTGCCAGCTCACCACCGTGGCCGGGTAGCACAGATACGCAGTATTTT.

The chain couples TRBV4-1 to TRBJ2-3; D is possibly TRBD2 (6 bases). The CDR3 spans 13 residues. From germline, CDR1 is MGHRA and CDR2 YSYEKL. The V end lost 0 bases, the J end lost 8 bases, and 9 bases lay between the germline ends. CDR3 in amino acids: CASSQEEGATQYF. The CDR3 DNA follows: TGCGCCAGCAGCCAAGAGGAGGGCGCTACGCAGTATTTT.

The chain links TRBV7-8 to TRBJ2-7; 12 positions agree with TRBD2. CDR3 length: 16 amino acids. V shed 3 bases, J shed 1 base, and the junction held 4 bases outside the gene matches. Germline V gene data show CDR1 as SGHVS and CDR2 as FQNEAQ. CDR3 sequence reads: CASSFRLAGVSYEQYF. The CDR3 bases are TGTGCCAGCAGCTTTAGACTAGCGGGAGTATCCTACGAGCAGTACTTC.

This clone was seen just once. The genes are TRBV2 and TRBJ2-1; D unclear. CDR1 SNHLY and CDR2 FYNNEI come from the germline V gene. The CDR3 runs 16 residues. V lost 5 bases and J lost 0, with 14 bases in between. The DNA of the CDR3 is TGTGCCAGCAGTCCTAATCCACTCCACTCCTACAATGAGCAGTTCTTC. Its protein product is CASSPNPLHSYNEQFF.

The V gene is TRBV19, the J gene TRBJ2-7; 9 bases align to TRBD1. The CDR3 consists of 15 residues. Germline CDR1 LNHDA, CDR2 SQIVND (reference sequence). V shed 3 bases, J shed 0 bases, and the junction held 3 bases outside the gene matches. The CDR3 region is CASSIGTGSSYEQYF. The CDR3, as DNA: TGTGCCAGTAGTATTGGGACAGGGAGCTCCTACGAGCAGTACTTC.

The chain joins TRBV4-1 to TRBJ2-1; TRBD2 matches 8 bases. The trim removed 0 bases at V and 6 bases at J, leaving 4 bases unmatched. Germline V gives CDR1 MGHRA, CDR2 YSYEKL. The length of the CDR3 is 15 residues. CDR3: CASSQEASGSNEQFF. For the CDR3, the DNA is TGCGCCAGCAGCCAAGAGGCTAGCGGGTCCAATGAGCAGTTCTTC.

The chain joins TRBV5-1 to TRBJ2-6; tentatively, D is TRBD1 (6 bases). CDR3 length: 15 amino acids. Looked up from germline, CDR1 is SGHRS and CDR2 is YFSETQ. The V end was cut by 3 bases, the J end by 4 bases, with 11 bases between. The CDR3 nucleotides read TGCGCCAGCAGCTCGCAGGGGAGAGGGGCCAACGTCCTGACTTTC. Translating gives CASSSQGRGANVLTF.

The chain has TRBV18 and TRBJ1-4; D remains unclear. Germline V gives CDR1 KGHSH, CDR2 LQKENI. V dropped 6 bases and J dropped 8 bases, with 13 bases sitting between them. The CDR3 spans 13 residues. The CDR3 DNA sequence: TGTGCCAGCTCGGAGGGCCTAGGGGAAAAACTGTTTTTT. Translating gives CASSEGLGEKLFF.

The sample holds one count of this clone. This sequence joins TRBV27 and TRBJ2-7; D not resolved. Per germline, CDR1 MNHEY and CDR2 SMNVEV (reference sequence). The CDR3 has 13 residues. Trimming took 3 bases from V and 7 from J, leaving 13 bases between them. CDR3 bases: TGTGCCAGCAGTTTTATCAGCGTGGGTGAGCAGTACTTC. Amino acids: CASSFISVGEQYF.

The rearrangement links TRBV30 to TRBJ2-2, with D possibly being TRBD1 (6 bases). The CDR3 extends over 13 amino acids. Germline CDR1 is GTSNPN and CDR2 is SVGIG (reference sequence). Trimming removed 1 base at V and 8 bases at J, with 11 bases between. CDR3 amino acids: CAWSDRVLGELFF. In nucleotides, the CDR3 is TGTGCCTGGAGTGACAGGGTTTTAGGGGAGCTGTTTTTT.

The V call is TRBV19, the J call TRBJ1-1, with 7 bases lining up with TRBD1. Germline CDR1 and CDR2: LNHDA and SQIVND (reference sequence). This CDR3 region has 14 residues. After removal of 4 bases from V and 5 bases from J, the junction contained 7 bases not matched to a gene. CDR3 in amino acids: CASSTRQGRTEAFF. CDR3 in DNA: TGTGCCAGTAGTACTCGACAGGGAAGGACTGAAGCTTTCTTT.

The rearrangement uses TRBV13 and TRBJ2-7, with D tentatively TRBD2 (5 bases). Trimming shortened V by 0 bases and J by 2 bases, and 11 bases separated the two germline ends. The CDR3 covers 15 residues. Germline V gene data show CDR1 as PRHDT and CDR2 as FYEKMQ (reference sequence). This CDR3 reads CASSLGGSETYEQYF. CDR3 coding DNA: TGTGCCAGCAGCTTAGGGGGTAGCGAGACCTACGAGCAGTACTTC.

The rearrangement links TRBV5-1 to TRBJ2-5; D gene unclear. The better agreement between TRBJ2-7 and the DNA end casts doubt on the J call. Germline V lookup: CDR1 SGHRS, CDR2 YFSETQ. The CDR3 consists of 11 residues. The CDR3 coding sequence is TGCGCCAGCAGCTTGGGGGGCGAGCAGTACTTC. Protein sequence: CASSLGGEQYF.

Of note for this clone: The junction departs from the called germline gene at one end, perhaps through a read error. The V gene is TRBV2, the J gene TRBJ2-1; the match to TRBD1 covers 7 bases. Germline V gene data show CDR1 as SNHLY and CDR2 as FYNNEI. The CDR3 length is 12 residues. As DNA, the CDR3 is TGTGCCAGCAGCCGAGACAGGGCTCTATTCCTCTTC. It codes for CASSRDRALFLF.

CDR3 sequence: CSVEGTSGTETQYF. CDR3 bases: TGCAGCGTTGAAGGGACTAGCGGGACTGAGACCCAGTACTTC. The chain uses TRBV29-1 and TRBJ2-5; 12 nucleotides line up with TRBD2. CDR3 length: 14 residues. V lost 1 base to trimming and J lost 5 bases; unmatched junction nucleotides: 2. Per the germline V gene, CDR1 is SQVTM and CDR2 is ANQGSEA.

The chain is built from TRBV6-4 and TRBJ2-3; tentatively, D is TRBD2 (5 bases). The CDR3 spans 13 residues. V dropped 4 bases and J dropped 6 bases, with 11 bases sitting between them. CDR1 and CDR2 (germline): MRHNA, SNTAGT. CDR3 sequence (DNA): TGTGCCAGCAGTGGAGGGAACGGTGATACGCAGTATTTT. Its translation: CASSGGNGDTQYF.

The V gene is TRBV28, the J gene TRBJ1-2, with 7 bases identical to TRBD1. CDR3 length equals 12 residues. CDR1 is MDHEN and CDR2 is SYDVKM in the germline V gene. J lost 6 bases, V lost 6 bases, and 4 bases had no gene match. The CDR3 is CASSTGANGYTF. CDR3 in DNA: TGTGCCAGCAGCACAGGGGCGAATGGCTACACCTTC.

The rearrangement joins TRBV27 to TRBJ1-2; 7 bases match TRBD1. This CDR3 comprises 14 residues. The germline gives CDR1 MNHEY, CDR2 SMNVEV (reference sequence). The junction had 5 bases not matched to a gene; V was cut back by 4 bases and J by 3 bases. CDR3 DNA sequence: TGTGCCAGCAGTTCACTACAGGGGCACTATGGCTACACCTTC. Translating it yields CASSSLQGHYGYTF.

V and J are TRBV27 and TRBJ2-2; 8 bases agree with TRBD1. CDR1 and CDR2 (germline): MNHEY, SMNVEV (reference sequence). Trimming cost V 10 bases and J 5 bases; bases outside gene matches: 12. CDR3 length: 15 residues. In DNA form, the CDR3 reads TGTGCCATCCCTCCGACAGGGGAGAGGACCGGGGAGCTGTTTTTT. Protein sequence: CAIPPTGERTGELFF.

The chain combines TRBV28 with TRBJ2-1; 7 nucleotides match TRBD2. The CDR3 totals 12 residues. Per germline, CDR1 MDHEN and CDR2 SYDVKM. After removal of 2 bases from V and 14 bases from J, the junction contained 6 bases not matched to a gene. DNA of the CDR3: TGTGCCAGCAGTTTAACAGGACTAGGGAAGTTCTTC. It codes for CASSLTGLGKFF.

The J gene is TRBJ2-5, the V gene TRBV5-6; 8 bases are a match to TRBD1. The CDR3 is 15 amino acids. Germline V lookup: CDR1 SGHDT, CDR2 YYEEEE. The J segment lost 5 bases and the V segment lost 3 bases, leaving 9 bases of the junction unmatched. The CDR3 region has the DNA TGTGCCAGCAGCTGGGGCAGGGGGCAGGTGGAGACCCAGTACTTC. It is translated as CASSWGRGQVETQYF.

The chain carries TRBV5-1 and TRBJ2-4, with 7 bases lining up with TRBD2. J lost 6 bases, V lost 0 bases, and 6 bases had no gene match. In germline, CDR1 is SGHRS, CDR2 YFSETQ. The CDR3 has 15 residues. The CDR3 reads CASSLALGEGNIQYF. In DNA form, the CDR3 reads TGCGCCAGCAGCTTGGCTCTGGGGGAGGGAAACATTCAGTACTTC. Full variable domain (rest looked up from reference TRBV5-1 and TRBJ2-4): KAGVTQTPRYLIKTRGQQVTLSCSPISGHRSVSWYQQTPGQGLQFLFEYFSETQRNKGNFPGRFSGRQFSNSRSEMNVSTLELGDSALYLCASSLALGEGNIQYFGAGTRLSVL.

The gene calls are TRBV13 and TRBJ1-2, with D possibly TRBD1 on 6 matching bases. CDR3 length: 16 amino acids. Trimming left V 1 base short and J 2 bases short, with 14 bases between. Per the germline V gene, CDR1 is PRHDT and CDR2 is FYEKMQ (reference sequence). The CDR3 protein is CASSLAGQMVNYGYTF. DNA of the CDR3: TGTGCCAGCAGCTTAGCAGGACAGATGGTGAACTATGGCTACACCTTC. Full variable domain (missing parts from reference TRBV13 and TRBJ1-2): AAGVIQSPRHLIKEKRETATLKCYPIPRHDTVYWYQQGPGQDPQFLISFYEKMQSDKGSIPDRFSAQQFSDYHSELNMSSLELGDSALYFCASSLAGQMVNYGYTFGSGTRLTVV.

This sequence joins TRBV19 and TRBJ2-1; 13 bases agree with TRBD2. From germline, CDR1 is LNHDA and CDR2 SQIVND (reference sequence). With 4 bases clipped from V and 8 bases from J, the junction kept 8 bases outside the gene matches. CDR3 length equals 16 residues. The CDR3 loop reads CASSSSGTSGIYEQFF. The CDR3 nucleotides read TGTGCCAGTAGTAGCTCCGGGACTAGCGGGATCTATGAGCAGTTCTTC.

The chain uses TRBV7-2 and TRBJ2-5, with 10 bases identical to TRBD2. CDR3 length equals 16 residues. With 4 bases clipped from V and 4 bases from J, the junction kept 9 bases outside the gene matches. In germline, CDR1 is SGHTA, CDR2 FQGNSA. The CDR3 DNA follows: TGTGCCAGCAGCTCCCCCCCGGTAGCGGGAGGAGAGACCCAGTACTTC. Translating gives CASSSPPVAGGETQYF.

The chain couples TRBV30 to TRBJ1-5, with a possible D match to TRBD1 (5 bases). The V gene lost 3 bases and the J gene lost 5 bases, with 11 bases spanning the gap. The CDR3 has 13 amino acids. Germline-derived CDR1 and CDR2 are GTSNPN and SVGIG (reference sequence). The CDR3 spells CAWSPGGDQPQHF. The CDR3 DNA sequence: TGTGCCTGGAGCCCCGGGGGGGATCAGCCCCAGCATTTT.

The chain couples TRBV5-1 to TRBJ2-1; 8 bases fit TRBD2. V gave up 7 bases and J gave up 7 bases; unmatched junction bases: 10. Germline CDR1 SGHRS, CDR2 YFSETQ. The CDR3 runs to 14 residues. As DNA, the CDR3 is TGCGCCAGCCAAACTAGCGGTGGAGTAAATGAGCAGTTCTTC. It yields the protein CASQTSGGVNEQFF.

Only a few counts were recorded for this clone. This chain connects TRBV4-1 to TRBJ1-3; TRBD1 might be the D (5 bases). Looked up from germline, CDR1 is MGHRA and CDR2 is YSYEKL. The CDR3 sequence is 17 residues long. Trimming pared 5 bases from V and 8 bases from J, leaving 25 bases between. This chain's CDR3 is CASSYGAGTRRGDTIYF. Here the CDR3 DNA reads TGCGCCAGCAGCTACGGTGCGGGGACTCGTCGTGGGGACACCATATATTTT.